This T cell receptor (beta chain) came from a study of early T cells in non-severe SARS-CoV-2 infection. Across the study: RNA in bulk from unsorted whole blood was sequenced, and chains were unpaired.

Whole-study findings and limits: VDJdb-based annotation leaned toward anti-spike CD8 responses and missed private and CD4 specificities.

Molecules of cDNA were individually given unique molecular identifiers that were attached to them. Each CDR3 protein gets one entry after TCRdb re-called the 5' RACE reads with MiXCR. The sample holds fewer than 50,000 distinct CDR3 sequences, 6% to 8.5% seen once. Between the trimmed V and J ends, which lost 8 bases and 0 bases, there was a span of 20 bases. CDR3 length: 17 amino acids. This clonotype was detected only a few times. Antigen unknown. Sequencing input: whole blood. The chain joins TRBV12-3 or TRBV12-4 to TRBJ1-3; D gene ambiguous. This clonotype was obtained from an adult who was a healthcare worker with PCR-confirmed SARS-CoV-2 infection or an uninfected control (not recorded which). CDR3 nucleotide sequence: TGTGCCAGCGACGGAAACCCCCTCTCTCTCTCTGGAAACACCATATATTTT. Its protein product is CASDGNPLSLSGNTIYF.